This entry lists 17 T cell receptor beta chains sequenced from one sample in a study of CD4 T cells in relation to SARS-CoV-2 and coronaviruses. Before the COVID-19 pandemic, during about 2011-2019, CD4+ T cells were taken from unexposed donors. The cells were cultured for roughly 11 days before CD4+ T cells were isolated. These TCRs' antigens remain unknown. The table came from immunoSEQ multiplex PCR; TCRdb's copy has only in-frame clones and leaves some out. This repertoire shows roughly 18,000 clones, approximately 80% found once; its top ten account for about a quarter. Sample: CD4+ T cells from PBMCs, cultured in vitro. All receptors come from a human donor in good health.

The chain joins TRBV6-5 to TRBJ2-3; 11 nucleotides line up with TRBD2. V was clipped by 6 bases and J by 6 bases; unmatched bases: 8. This CDR3 region has 15 residues. The germline V gene encodes CDR1 MNHEY and CDR2 SVGAGI. The CDR3 loop reads CASRSLAGVMDTQYF. As DNA, the CDR3 is TGTGCCAGCAGATCACTAGCGGGAGTGATGGATACGCAGTATTTT.

This clone was seen a handful of times. The J gene is TRBJ2-7, the V gene TRBV29-1, with D possibly TRBD2 on 5 matching bases. The CDR3 sequence is 15 residues long. CDR1 and CDR2 (germline): SQVTM, ANQGSEA. V was clipped by 7 bases and J by 5 bases, with 24 bases between them. CDR3 sequence: CSAEGEGVGKNEQYF. The CDR3 DNA sequence: TGCAGCGCCGAAGGCGAGGGCGTGGGAAAAAACGAGCAGTACTTC.

This clone appeared a few times. The chain has TRBV5-1 and TRBJ2-7; no clear D gene. V shed 3 bases and J shed 0 bases, with 10 bases lying between them. CDR3 length equals 14 residues. From germline, CDR1 is SGHRS and CDR2 YFSETQ. The chain's CDR3 is CASSWTPSSYEQYF. The CDR3 nucleotides read TGCGCCAGCAGCTGGACGCCTAGCTCCTACGAGCAGTACTTC.

The CDR3 DNA reads as TGTGCCAGCAGTGAAGCGGTAGGAGCCTATGGCTACACCTTC. It encodes CASSEAVGAYGYTF. The V and J genes are TRBV6-1 and TRBJ1-2; D unclear. Germline-derived CDR1 and CDR2 are MNHNS and SASEGT. Between the trimmed V and J ends, which lost 0 bases and 4 bases, there was a span of 9 bases. This CDR3 is 14 amino acids long.

The chain combines TRBV7-2 with TRBJ2-3, with TRBD2 as a possible D gene (6 bases). Trimming shortened V by 5 bases and J by 6 bases, and 18 bases separated the two germline ends. This CDR3 contains 15 residues. Germline lookup yields CDR1 SGHTA and CDR2 FQGNSA. CDR3 loop: CASSLSGQRGDTQYF. The CDR3 DNA reads as TGTGCCAGCAGCCTTAGCGGTCAACGGGGCGATACGCAGTATTTT.

V and J are TRBV5-1 and TRBJ2-7; D call uncertain. Germline lookup yields CDR1 SGHRS and CDR2 YFSETQ. Trimming removed 1 base from V and 0 bases from J, with 14 bases in between. This CDR3 region has 16 residues. The CDR3 DNA follows: TGCGCCAGCAGCTTGCGGCCTGCAGGTAACTCCTACGAGCAGTACTTC. It encodes CASSLRPAGNSYEQYF.

This clone was observed a single time. The CDR3 here is CASSRLGTGVFNEQFF. In DNA, the CDR3 is TGTGCCAGCAGCCGTCTGGGGACAGGGGTATTCAATGAGCAGTTCTTC. The rearrangement joins TRBV5-4 to TRBJ2-1; TRBD1 matches 10 bases. The V gene end was trimmed by 4 bases and the J gene end by 6 bases; junction bases not matched to a gene: 10. Germline CDR1 reads SGHNT; CDR2 reads YYREEE (reference sequence). The CDR3 totals 16 residues.

This chain links TRBV10-1 with TRBJ2-7, with TRBD1 identical over 11 bases. The CDR3 runs 16 residues. With 3 bases clipped from V and 4 bases from J, the junction kept 8 bases outside the gene matches. Germline CDR1 reads WNHNN; CDR2 reads SYGVQD (reference sequence). CDR3 sequence (DNA): TGCGCCAGCAGTGAATCTGTTGGACAGGGGGCGTACGAGCAGTACTTC. Protein product: CASSESVGQGAYEQYF.

The J gene is TRBJ1-4, the V gene TRBV10-3; D not certain. The germline V and J ends were trimmed by 6 bases and 4 bases, with 9 bases remaining between them. This CDR3 is 13 amino acids long. Germline V gene data show CDR1 as ENHRY and CDR2 as SYGVKD. The CDR3 region is CAIRQPVNEKLFF. CDR3 coding DNA: TGTGCCATCAGACAGCCCGTTAATGAAAAACTGTTTTTT.

This clone showed up just a few times. The J gene is TRBJ1-5, the V gene TRBV5-1; 8 nucleotides match TRBD1. The CDR3 has 16 residues. V lost 3 bases and J lost 6; bases outside the gene matches: 11. The germline V gene has CDR1 SGHRS and CDR2 YFSETQ. CDR3 amino acids: CASSWMTGARGQPQHF. The CDR3 bases are TGCGCCAGCAGCTGGATGACAGGGGCGCGGGGTCAGCCCCAGCATTTT.

The chain carries TRBV5-1 and TRBJ2-7; TRBD2 matches 10 bases. There are 18 residues in the CDR3. V lost 4 bases, J lost 0 bases, and 13 bases stayed unmatched. Germline values: CDR1 SGHRS, CDR2 YFSETQ. The DNA of the CDR3 is TGCGCCAGCAGCGCCGCGCAGGGACTAGCGATTCTCTCCTACGAGCAGTACTTC. Translating gives CASSAAQGLAILSYEQYF.

This chain uses TRBV9 with TRBJ2-3, with no clear D. V dropped 1 base and J dropped 1 base, with 10 bases sitting between them. Per germline, CDR1 SGDLS and CDR2 YYNGEE. The length of the CDR3 is 15 residues. The CDR3 region is CASSVSTPGTDTQYF. In DNA form, the CDR3 reads TGTGCCAGCAGCGTAAGCACCCCTGGCACAGATACGCAGTATTTT.

The V and J genes are TRBV6-2 or TRBV6-3 and TRBJ2-7, with a possible D match to TRBD1 (6 bases). The length of the CDR3 is 17 residues. Germline CDR1 and CDR2: MNHEY and SVGEGT. Trimming removed 0 bases from V and 7 bases from J, with 22 bases in between. The CDR3 protein is CASSYSGRAGATWEQYF. CDR3 bases: TGTGCCAGCAGTTACTCGGGTCGGGCAGGGGCGACATGGGAGCAGTACTTC.

This chain links TRBV20-1 with TRBJ2-5; 8 bases map to TRBD1. J was trimmed by 5 bases and V by 3 bases; bases with no gene match: 8. CDR3 length equals 14 residues. Per germline, CDR1 DFQATT and CDR2 SNEGSKA (reference sequence). For the CDR3, the DNA is TGCAGTGCTAGTGTGCAGGGGGCGCGGGAGACCCAGTACTTC. This encodes CSASVQGARETQYF.

In DNA form, the CDR3 reads TGTGCCAGCAGCCAACTCACCCGCGGACTAGCGTACTACAATGAGCAGTTCTTC. Translated, it gives CASSQLTRGLAYYNEQFF. The gene calls are TRBV7-9 and TRBJ2-1; 9 bases are shared with TRBD2. The junction had 14 bases not matched to a gene; V was cut back by 5 bases and J by 3 bases. The germline CDR1 and CDR2 sequences are SEHNR and FQNEAQ (reference sequence). The CDR3 has 18 amino acids.

The chain recombines TRBV6-5 with TRBJ1-1, with D tentatively TRBD1 (6 bases). This CDR3 comprises 16 residues. Per the germline V gene, CDR1 is MNHEY and CDR2 is SVGAGI. Trimming cost V 0 bases and J 0 bases, with 11 bases left between them. The CDR3 nucleotides read TGTGCCAGCAGTTACTCGAGAGGGGGGTTGAACACTGAAGCTTTCTTT. Amino acid sequence: CASSYSRGGLNTEAFF.

The rearrangement uses TRBV14 and TRBJ2-7; 9 bases align to TRBD2. Germline trimming cut 2 bases from V and 5 bases from J; bases unmatched to any gene: 10. Germline loops: CDR1 SGHDN, CDR2 FVKESK. This CDR3 comprises 16 residues. CDR3 sequence (DNA): TGTGCCAGCAGCCAAATCCCGGGACTAGCTCTCGACGAGCAGTACTTC. Translation: CASSQIPGLALDEQYF.